A selection of T cell receptor beta chains follows, all from one sample in a study of response to subunit inactivated influenza vaccine. MiXCR was run by TCRdb on the RT-PCR reads, yielding one entry per CDR3 protein. The sample shows over 750,000 distinct CDR3 sequences, less than 25% of them seen only once. The sample here was PBMCs from blood, taken 5 days after vaccination. The receptors here all came from a man in his fifties or sixties who received an inactivated influenza vaccine. Both conserved end residues are part of each CDR3. D genes are given only for firm matches. The size entry is marked missing in some rows and otherwise reads once, few, many or a size class.

v_call: TRBV29-1
clone_size: few
d_call: TRBD2
j_call: TRBJ2-1
cdr3_aa: CSGRTSGNNEQFF
cdr3_nt: TGCAGCGGACGGACTAGCGGAAACAATGAGCAGTTCTTC

v_call: TRBV20-1
clone_size: -
d_call: TRBD2
j_call: TRBJ2-5
cdr3_aa: CSAPAGGTLKTQYF
cdr3_nt: TGCAGTGCTCCTGCGGGGGGGACTTTGAAGACCCAGTACTTC

v_call: TRBV10-3
clone_size: -
d_call: -
j_call: TRBJ1-5
cdr3_aa: CATGTDSNQPQHF
cdr3_nt: TGTGCCACAGGGACGGATAGCAATCAGCCCCAGCATTTT

v_call: TRBV19
clone_size: -
d_call: TRBD2
j_call: TRBJ2-3
cdr3_aa: CASSPLGSSGRRNTQYF
cdr3_nt: TGTGCCAGTAGTCCCCTCGGGTCTAGCGGGAGACGGAATACGCAGTATTTT

v_call: TRBV20-1
clone_size: -
d_call: TRBD2
j_call: TRBJ2-3
cdr3_aa: CSARDPFPLSGGTDTQYF
cdr3_nt: TGCAGTGCTAGAGATCCATTCCCTCTTAGCGGGGGCACAGATACGCAGTATTTT

v_call: TRBV6-1
clone_size: few
d_call: TRBD2
j_call: TRBJ2-5
cdr3_aa: CASSRAGAYQETQYF
cdr3_nt: TGTGCCAGCAGTCGAGCGGGGGCGTACCAAGAGACCCAGTACTTC

v_call: TRBV24-1
clone_size: -
d_call: TRBD1
j_call: TRBJ2-2
cdr3_aa: CATGTGGIDTGELFF
cdr3_nt: TGTGCCACCGGTACAGGGGGCATCGACACCGGGGAGCTGTTTTTT

v_call: TRBV3-1
clone_size: -
d_call: -
j_call: TRBJ2-1
cdr3_aa: CASSQDRLGWDRNNEQFF
cdr3_nt: TGTGCCAGCAGCCAAGATCGGTTGGGGTGGGATAGGAACAATGAGCAGTTCTTC

v_call: TRBV6-2/TRBV6-3
clone_size: -
d_call: -
j_call: TRBJ1-5
cdr3_aa: CASTDPNQPQHF
cdr3_nt: TGTGCCAGCACCGACCCCAATCAGCCCCAGCATTTT

v_call: TRBV10-1
clone_size: -
d_call: -
j_call: TRBJ2-7
cdr3_aa: CASSEGANSYEQYF
cdr3_nt: TGCGCCAGCAGTGAGGGGGCTAACTCCTACGAGCAGTACTTC

v_call: TRBV6-5
clone_size: few
d_call: -
j_call: TRBJ2-1
cdr3_aa: CASSYSRGALRDEQFF
cdr3_nt: TGTGCCAGCAGTTACTCGAGGGGGGCCCTCAGGGATGAGCAGTTCTTC

v_call: TRBV12-3/TRBV12-4
clone_size: many
d_call: -
j_call: TRBJ2-3
cdr3_aa: CASSRNHRESTDTQYF
cdr3_nt: TGTGCCAGCAGCCGGAACCACAGGGAAAGCACAGATACGCAGTATTTT

v_call: TRBV29-1
clone_size: many
d_call: TRBD1
j_call: TRBJ1-4
cdr3_aa: CSVIDRGIEKLFF
cdr3_nt: TGCAGCGTCATTGACAGGGGGATAGAAAAACTGTTTTTT

v_call: TRBV4-3
clone_size: -
d_call: -
j_call: TRBJ2-2
cdr3_aa: CASGRANTGELFF
cdr3_nt: TGCGCCAGCGGACGGGCGAACACCGGGGAGCTGTTTTTT

v_call: TRBV6-6
clone_size: -
d_call: -
j_call: TRBJ2-1
cdr3_aa: CASSYLGEEQFF
cdr3_nt: TGTGCCAGCAGTTACTTAGGTGAGGAGCAGTTCTTC

v_call: TRBV12-3/TRBV12-4
clone_size: -
d_call: -
j_call: TRBJ2-7
cdr3_aa: CASSSPVGGQYF
cdr3_nt: TGTGCCAGCAGTTCCCCTGTCGGGGGGCAGTACTTC

v_call: TRBV20-1
clone_size: -
d_call: TRBD1
j_call: TRBJ2-7
cdr3_aa: CSAPGQGFSYEQYF
cdr3_nt: TGCAGTGCACCCGGACAGGGGTTTTCCTACGAGCAGTACTTC

v_call: TRBV12-3/TRBV12-4
clone_size: few
d_call: -
j_call: TRBJ2-2
cdr3_aa: CASSLITPTGELFF
cdr3_nt: TGTGCCAGCAGTTTAATAACCCCTACCGGGGAGCTGTTTTTT

v_call: TRBV6-5
clone_size: -
d_call: TRBD2
j_call: TRBJ2-2
cdr3_aa: CASSLSGLAGNTGELFF
cdr3_nt: TGTGCCAGCAGTTTATCAGGACTAGCAGGCAACACCGGGGAGCTGTTTTTT

v_call: TRBV7-9
clone_size: -
d_call: -
j_call: TRBJ1-1
cdr3_aa: CASSLRRGQVMNTEAFF
cdr3_nt: TGTGCCAGCAGCTTAAGAAGAGGTCAAGTGATGAACACTGAAGCTTTCTTT

v_call: TRBV6-2/TRBV6-3
clone_size: few
d_call: -
j_call: TRBJ2-2
cdr3_aa: CASSAGLLNTGELFF
cdr3_nt: TGTGCCAGCAGTGCGGGACTTTTGAACACCGGGGAGCTGTTTTTT

v_call: TRBV10-2
clone_size: few
d_call: TRBD2
j_call: TRBJ2-1
cdr3_aa: CASILAGAGVYEQFF
cdr3_nt: TGCGCCAGCATTCTAGCGGGGGCCGGCGTGTATGAGCAGTTCTTC

v_call: TRBV7-9
clone_size: -
d_call: TRBD2
j_call: TRBJ2-1
cdr3_aa: CASSTRLAGIGNEQFF
cdr3_nt: TGTGCCAGCAGCACGCGACTAGCGGGGATAGGGAATGAGCAGTTCTTC

v_call: TRBV7-9
clone_size: -
d_call: -
j_call: TRBJ2-1
cdr3_aa: CASSWGGAGPYNEQFF
cdr3_nt: TGTGCCAGCAGCTGGGGGGGGGCAGGCCCCTACAATGAGCAGTTCTTC

v_call: TRBV2
clone_size: few
d_call: -
j_call: TRBJ1-1
cdr3_aa: CASTTTKGFGAPVTEAFF
cdr3_nt: TGTGCCAGCACAACCACCAAAGGGTTTGGGGCGCCGGTCACTGAAGCTTTCTTT

v_call: TRBV7-2
clone_size: few
d_call: -
j_call: TRBJ1-1
cdr3_aa: CASSPVGFLGTEAFF
cdr3_nt: TGTGCCAGCAGCCCAGTCGGGTTCTTGGGCACTGAAGCTTTCTTT

v_call: TRBV29-1
clone_size: many
d_call: TRBD2
j_call: TRBJ2-3
cdr3_aa: CSVDRTSGSLGTQYF
cdr3_nt: TGCAGCGTGGATCGGACTAGCGGGAGCTTAGGTACGCAGTATTTT

v_call: TRBV30
clone_size: few
d_call: -
j_call: TRBJ2-7
cdr3_aa: CAWSPRTHQLYEQYF
cdr3_nt: TGTGCCTGGAGTCCTCGGACACACCAACTCTACGAGCAGTACTTC

v_call: TRBV20-1
clone_size: many
d_call: TRBD2
j_call: TRBJ2-7
cdr3_aa: CSARAASGGSYEQYF
cdr3_nt: TGCAGTGCTAGAGCGGCTAGCGGGGGTAGTTACGAGCAGTACTTC

v_call: TRBV4-3
clone_size: -
d_call: -
j_call: TRBJ1-1
cdr3_aa: CASSQGSHSRPTEAFF
cdr3_nt: TGCGCCAGCAGCCAGGGGTCACACAGTCGACCCACTGAAGCTTTCTTT

v_call: TRBV20-1
clone_size: -
d_call: TRBD1
j_call: TRBJ1-3
cdr3_aa: CSAPGPGTGSNTIYF
cdr3_nt: TGCAGTGCTCCAGGTCCTGGGACAGGGTCAAACACCATATATTTT

v_call: TRBV20-1
clone_size: -
d_call: -
j_call: TRBJ2-4
cdr3_aa: CSASPGSGVAKNIQYF
cdr3_nt: TGCAGTGCTAGTCCGGGTAGCGGTGTAGCCAAAAACATTCAGTACTTC

v_call: TRBV6-1
clone_size: many
d_call: TRBD1
j_call: TRBJ2-3
cdr3_aa: CASRDTGGRTDTQYF
cdr3_nt: TGTGCCAGCAGGGACACAGGGGGCCGTACAGATACGCAGTATTTT

v_call: TRBV10-3
clone_size: few
d_call: -
j_call: TRBJ2-3
cdr3_aa: CAISESGYTDTQYF
cdr3_nt: TGTGCCATCAGTGAGTCTGGGTACACAGATACGCAGTATTTT

v_call: TRBV10-3
clone_size: few
d_call: TRBD1
j_call: TRBJ1-6
cdr3_aa: CAINGDRDSPLHF
cdr3_nt: TGTGCCATCAATGGGGACAGGGATTCACCCCTCCACTTT

v_call: TRBV20-1
clone_size: -
d_call: -
j_call: TRBJ2-3
cdr3_aa: CSASISAFWTDTQYF
cdr3_nt: TGCAGTGCTAGCATCTCAGCTTTTTGGACAGATACGCAGTATTTT

v_call: TRBV29-1
clone_size: -
d_call: -
j_call: TRBJ2-6
cdr3_aa: CSVWDGAAGANVLTF
cdr3_nt: TGCAGCGTTTGGGACGGGGCGGCTGGGGCCAACGTCCTGACTTTC

v_call: TRBV5-1
clone_size: -
d_call: TRBD2
j_call: TRBJ2-1
cdr3_aa: CASSAGLAGVSGYNEQFF
cdr3_nt: TGCGCCAGCAGCGCGGGACTAGCGGGAGTTTCGGGTTACAATGAGCAGTTCTTC

v_call: TRBV14
clone_size: once
d_call: -
j_call: TRBJ2-1
cdr3_aa: CASSRVRYNEQFF
cdr3_nt: TGTGCCAGCAGCCGAGTACGGTACAATGAGCAGTTCTTC

v_call: TRBV29-1
clone_size: -
d_call: TRBD1
j_call: TRBJ2-3
cdr3_aa: CSLWDRITDTQYF
cdr3_nt: TGCAGCCTATGGGACAGGATCACAGATACGCAGTATTTT

v_call: TRBV19
clone_size: -
d_call: TRBD1
j_call: TRBJ1-5
cdr3_aa: CASSMWRGQGAGSQPQHF
cdr3_nt: TGTGCCAGTAGTATGTGGAGGGGACAGGGGGCAGGTAGTCAGCCCCAGCATTTT

v_call: TRBV6-5
clone_size: few
d_call: TRBD1
j_call: TRBJ1-3
cdr3_aa: CASSSPGTGGLSSGNTIYF
cdr3_nt: TGTGCCAGCAGTTCCCCCGGGACAGGGGGATTAAGCTCTGGAAACACCATATATTTT

v_call: TRBV29-1
clone_size: many
d_call: -
j_call: TRBJ1-2
cdr3_aa: CSVVGRQNYGYTF
cdr3_nt: TGCAGCGTTGTGGGGCGGCAAAACTATGGCTACACCTTC

v_call: TRBV29-1
clone_size: -
d_call: -
j_call: TRBJ2-7
cdr3_aa: CSVAGGNSYEQYF
cdr3_nt: TGCAGCGTTGCTGGGGGCAACTCCTACGAGCAGTACTTC

v_call: TRBV6-2/TRBV6-3
clone_size: -
d_call: TRBD2
j_call: TRBJ2-1
cdr3_aa: CASQLAGPPEQFF
cdr3_nt: TGTGCCAGTCAACTAGCGGGGCCCCCTGAGCAGTTCTTC

v_call: TRBV10-3
clone_size: many
d_call: -
j_call: TRBJ2-7
cdr3_aa: CAISESIGLDYEQYF
cdr3_nt: TGTGCCATCAGTGAGTCTATTGGCCTAGACTACGAGCAGTACTTC